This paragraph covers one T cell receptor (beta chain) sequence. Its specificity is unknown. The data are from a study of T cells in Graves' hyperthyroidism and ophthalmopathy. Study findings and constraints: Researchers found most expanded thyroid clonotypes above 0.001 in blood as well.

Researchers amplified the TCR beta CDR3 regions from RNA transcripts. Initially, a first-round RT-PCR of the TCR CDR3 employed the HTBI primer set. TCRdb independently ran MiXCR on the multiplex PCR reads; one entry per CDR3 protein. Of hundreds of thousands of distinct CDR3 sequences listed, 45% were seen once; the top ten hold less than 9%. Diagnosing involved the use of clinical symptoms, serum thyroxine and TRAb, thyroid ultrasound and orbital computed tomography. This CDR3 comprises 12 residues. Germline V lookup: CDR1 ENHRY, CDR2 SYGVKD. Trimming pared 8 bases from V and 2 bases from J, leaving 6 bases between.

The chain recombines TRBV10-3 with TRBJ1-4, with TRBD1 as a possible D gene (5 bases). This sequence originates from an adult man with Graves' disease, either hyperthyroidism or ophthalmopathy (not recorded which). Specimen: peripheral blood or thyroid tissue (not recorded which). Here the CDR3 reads CAIGGTNEKLFF. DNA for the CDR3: TGTGCCATCGGGGGGACTAATGAAAAACTGTTTTTT.